The next 27 T cell receptor beta chains were all read from a single sample in a study of T cells after yellow fever vaccination. One entry per CDR3 protein results from TCRdb running MiXCR on the 5' RACE reads. This sample has 25,000 to 35,000 distinct CDR3 sequences, with 6% to 8% found just once. Sequencing used PBMCs, either bulk or a sorted T-cell subset (CD4+, CD8+, memory, or dextramer-sorted; not recorded which), obtained on the day of the yellow fever booster vaccination. These receptors were taken from a man aged 25-45 years who received the YFV17D yellow fever vaccine.

The CDR3 spells CSAPATRQQYF. The CDR3 DNA sequence: TGCAGTGCTCCCGCGACCAGGCAGCAGTACTTC. This sequence joins TRBV20-1 and TRBJ2-7; no clear D gene. V lost 5 bases, J lost 8 bases, and 13 bases lay in between. Germline V gene sequence: CDR1 DFQATT, CDR2 SNEGSKA (reference sequence). The CDR3 loop spans 11 amino acids.

In its sample, this clonotype was seen a few times. The V call is TRBV6-1, the J call TRBJ2-3; D unresolved. Germline CDR1 and CDR2: MNHNS and SASEGT. Trimming cost V 6 bases and J 2 bases, with 24 bases left between them. This CDR3 spans 18 amino acids. The DNA for the CDR3 is TGTGCCAGCAGCCCCTACTCGGTAGGGCAATCCCTCACAGATACGCAGTATTTT. The encoded protein is CASSPYSVGQSLTDTQYF.

The sample holds many counts of this clonotype. The chain combines TRBV30 with TRBJ2-7, with D hard to call. CDR3 length equals 14 residues. The germline gives CDR1 GTSNPN, CDR2 SVGIG (reference sequence). V was trimmed by 5 bases and J by 2 bases, leaving 16 bases between them. The CDR3 nucleotides are TGTGCCTGGGCTTGGTCCGGGTCCCCCTACGAGCAGTACTTC. Protein: CAWAWSGSPYEQYF. The whole variable domain, filled in from reference TRBV30 and TRBJ2-7, reads SQTIHQWPATLVQPVGSPLSLECTVEGTSNPNLYWYRQAAGRGLQLLFYSVGIGQISSEVPQNLSASRPQDRQFILSSKKLLLSDSGFYLCAWAWSGSPYEQYFGPGTRLTVT.

V gene TRBV7-2 combines with J gene TRBJ2-7, with D perhaps assigned TRBD1 or TRBD2 (5 bases each). This CDR3 contains 13 residues. Germline-derived CDR1 and CDR2 are SGHTA and FQGNSA. V lost 2 bases, J lost 7 bases, and 12 bases lay in between. CDR3 sequence: CASSLILGTEQYF. CDR3 coding DNA: TGTGCCAGCAGCTTAATATTGGGGACGGAGCAGTACTTC.

The chain links TRBV19 to TRBJ2-1; 8 nucleotides agree with TRBD1. V lost 5 bases, J lost 9 bases, and 12 bases stayed unmatched. The germline V gene encodes CDR1 LNHDA and CDR2 SQIVND (reference sequence). The CDR3 runs 15 residues. The CDR3 nucleotides are TGTGCCAGTAGTCTCTCCGGACAGGGTTGGGGTGAGCAGTTCTTC. Its translation: CASSLSGQGWGEQFF.

The genes are TRBV20-1 and TRBJ2-1; D call uncertain. V was cut by 3 bases and J by 7 bases, with 13 bases left in between. Germline V gene lookup returns CDR1 DFQATT and CDR2 SNEGSKA (reference sequence). The CDR3 totals 13 residues. The CDR3 here is CSASPAGLNEQFF. The CDR3 DNA sequence: TGCAGTGCTAGCCCCGCCGGGTTAAATGAGCAGTTCTTC.

This clonotype occurred a few times. The chain recombines TRBV5-1 with TRBJ2-2; D is perhaps TRBD1 (7 bases). The V end lost 0 bases, the J end lost 6 bases, and 15 bases lay between the germline ends. CDR3 length: 16 residues. CDR1 is SGHRS and CDR2 is YFSETQ in the germline V gene. The CDR3 loop reads CASSLDGGGLAGELFF. The CDR3, as DNA: TGCGCCAGCAGCTTGGATGGAGGGGGCTTGGCCGGGGAGCTGTTTTTT.

This clonotype was recorded at least ten times. The rearrangement uses TRBV6-2 or TRBV6-3 and TRBJ2-7; D gene ambiguous. The CDR3 runs to 11 residues. Trimming stripped 2 bases from V and 11 bases from J, with 10 bases between. Per the germline V gene, CDR1 is MNHEY and CDR2 is SVGEGT. The CDR3 protein is CASSYAARKYF. The CDR3 DNA reads as TGTGCCAGCAGTTACGCGGCCCGCAAGTACTTC.

This clonotype was seen repeatedly, ten times or more. This sequence joins TRBV10-1 and TRBJ1-6, with a possible D match to TRBD1 (6 bases). Per the germline V gene, CDR1 is WNHNN and CDR2 is SYGVQD (reference sequence). The V end was cut by 4 bases, the J end by 7 bases, with 11 bases between. The CDR3 has 14 residues. As DNA, the CDR3 is TGCGCCAGCAGTGTTGGGACAAGAAATTCACCCCTCCACTTT. Protein product: CASSVGTRNSPLHF.

This clonotype was counted at least ten times. The chain is built from TRBV27 and TRBJ2-1; TRBD2 agrees at 7 bases. The V gene's germline CDR1 is MNHEY and CDR2 SMNVEV (reference sequence). The CDR3 covers 15 residues. With V trimmed by 5 bases and J by 5 bases, 9 bases remained unmatched. The CDR3 protein is CASSTRWGGHNEQFF. The CDR3 DNA follows: TGTGCCAGCAGTACCCGATGGGGAGGGCACAATGAGCAGTTCTTC.

This clonotype was counted ten times or more. This chain links TRBV7-2 with TRBJ1-6, with 7 bases identical to TRBD1. CDR3 length: 14 amino acids. Unmatched junction bases numbered 4, after V lost 5 bases and J lost 6 bases. CDR1 is SGHTA and CDR2 is FQGNSA in the germline V gene. The CDR3 protein is CASSTGTANSPLHF. The CDR3 nucleotides read TGTGCCAGCAGCACCGGGACAGCTAATTCACCCCTCCACTTT.

This clonotype was picked up many times. The chain is built from TRBV7-3 and TRBJ2-1, with 10 bases identical to TRBD2. V shed 0 bases and J 9 bases; nucleotides not matched to a gene: 14. Germline V gene data show CDR1 as SGHTA and CDR2 as FQGTGA. This CDR3 is built from 18 residues. This chain's CDR3 is CASSLTGRASGSMVEQFF. CDR3 bases: TGTGCCAGCAGCTTAACGGGGCGGGCTAGCGGGAGTATGGTTGAGCAGTTCTTC.

In this sample, this clonotype is medium-sized (0.01 to 0.1%). The chain uses TRBV7-9 and TRBJ2-1; 7 bases agree with TRBD1. The CDR3 is 17 amino acids. After removal of 0 bases from V and 1 base from J, the junction contained 6 bases not matched to a gene. CDR1 SEHNR and CDR2 FQNEAQ come from the germline V gene (reference sequence). The CDR3 spells CASSLARDSASYNEQFF. For the CDR3, the DNA is TGTGCCAGCAGCTTAGCCCGGGACAGTGCTTCCTACAATGAGCAGTTCTTC.

Many counts were recorded for this clonotype. The rearrangement links TRBV12-3 or TRBV12-4 to TRBJ1-1; TRBD1 is a possible D gene (5 bases). Trimming stripped 3 bases from V and 6 bases from J, with 14 bases between. The CDR3 extends over 14 amino acids. The DNA for the CDR3 is TGTGCCAGCAGTTTTTCCGGGGGGGAGCCTGAAGCTTTCTTT. Translation: CASSFSGGEPEAFF.

The sample holds many counts of this clonotype. The chain couples TRBV5-1 to TRBJ2-5, with D unclear. With 4 bases removed from V and 5 bases from J, the gap between germline ends came to 9 bases. CDR3 length: 12 amino acids. Germline CDR1 SGHRS, CDR2 YFSETQ. For the CDR3, the DNA is TGCGCCAGCAGCGCCCTAGGGGAGACCCAGTACTTC. Encoded protein: CASSALGETQYF.

Turning to this clonotype: This sequence may be a read error, since a much larger clone differs from it by one base. V is TRBV3-1 and J is TRBJ1-1, with 9 bases identical to TRBD1. Germline V CDR1 and CDR2: LGHDT, YNNKEL (reference sequence). This CDR3 has 14 residues. DNA of the CDR3: TGTACCAGCAGCCTGCGGGACAGGGACACTGAAGCTTTCTTT. It is translated as CTSSLRDRDTEAFF.

The sample holds many counts of this clonotype. The chain links TRBV28 to TRBJ2-7, with a tentative D call TRBD1 (8 bases). CDR3 length: 14 amino acids. CDR1 is MDHEN, CDR2 SYDVKM, per germline. Trimming took off 6 bases at V and 4 bases at J, with 16 bases between the two ends. The CDR3 loop reads CASSHYRGGYEQYF. CDR3 DNA sequence: TGTGCCAGCAGCCACTACAGGGGGGGGTACGAGCAGTACTTC.

This clonotype was counted at least ten times. The chain has TRBV27 and TRBJ1-2; D not certain. The CDR3 has 13 amino acids. Trimming removed 5 bases at V and 6 bases at J, with 13 bases between. The germline CDR1 and CDR2 sequences are MNHEY and SMNVEV (reference sequence). For the CDR3, the DNA is TGTGCCAGCAGTCCCCGCCCCAGAAATGGCTACACCTTC. The encoded protein is CASSPRPRNGYTF.

The genes are TRBV6-1 and TRBJ1-2, with 9 bases identical to TRBD1. The CDR3 length is 15 residues. Germline lookup yields CDR1 MNHNS and CDR2 SASEGT. Trimming at V came to 6 bases and at J to 5 bases, leaving 10 bases not matched to a gene. The CDR3 DNA is TGTGCCAGCAGGATGGACAGGGGACCTTTTTATGGCTACACCTTC. The encoded protein is CASRMDRGPFYGYTF.

This clonotype was detected many times. The chain employs TRBV30 and TRBJ2-7; no reliable D call. The germline V gene encodes CDR1 GTSNPN and CDR2 SVGIG (reference sequence). This CDR3 has 14 residues. The V end lost 1 base, the J end lost 5 bases, and 15 bases lay between the germline ends. This chain's CDR3 is CAWSGTGAGHEQYF. The CDR3 DNA reads TGTGCCTGGAGTGGGACGGGCGCTGGACACGAGCAGTACTTC.

This clonotype has ten or more counts. CDR3: CASSSLLYQETQYF. The DNA for the CDR3 is TGTGCCAGCAGCTCCCTACTGTACCAAGAGACCCAGTACTTC. This chain joins TRBV11-2 and TRBJ2-5; the D is unclear. This CDR3 spans 14 amino acids. Trimming pared 4 bases from V and 0 bases from J, leaving 9 bases between. The germline CDR1 and CDR2 sequences are SGHAT and FQNNGV.

There are many counts of this clonotype. The V gene is TRBV12-3 or TRBV12-4, the J gene TRBJ2-1; TRBD2 is a possible D gene (5 bases). The V gene lost 2 bases and the J gene lost 1 base, with 6 bases spanning the gap. The CDR3 runs 14 residues. In nucleotides, the CDR3 is TGTGCCAGCAGTTTAACGGGGTCCTACAATGAGCAGTTCTTC. It translates to CASSLTGSYNEQFF.

This clonotype turned up a few times. V and J are TRBV3-1 and TRBJ2-7; TRBD2 matches at 14 bases. This CDR3 region has 15 residues. Germline CDR1 is LGHDT and CDR2 is YNNKEL (reference sequence). With 4 bases clipped from V and 3 bases from J, the junction kept 2 bases outside the gene matches. CDR3 in amino acids: CASSPGLAGGYEQYF. The DNA for the CDR3 is TGTGCCAGCAGCCCCGGACTAGCGGGAGGCTACGAGCAGTACTTC.

V usage is TRBV9 and J usage is TRBJ1-6, with 10 bases aligning to TRBD1. Germline V lookup: CDR1 SGDLS, CDR2 YYNGEE. Trimming at V came to 3 bases and at J to 10 bases, leaving 4 bases not matched to a gene. The CDR3 has 14 amino acids. For the CDR3, the DNA is TGTGCCAGCAGCGGGGGGACAGGGGACTCACCCCTCCACTTT. Translated: CASSGGTGDSPLHF.

The table lists this clonotype with many counts. This chain links TRBV9 with TRBJ1-2; D is possibly TRBD1 (6 bases). The V end was cut by 0 bases, the J end by 5 bases, with 11 bases between. This CDR3 region has 14 residues. Germline assignment: CDR1 SGDLS and CDR2 YYNGEE. CDR3 sequence reads: CASSVDPQGYGYTF. As DNA, the CDR3 is TGTGCCAGCAGCGTAGACCCTCAGGGGTATGGCTACACCTTC.

V usage is TRBV15 and J usage is TRBJ2-6, with D uncertain. Germline V CDR1 and CDR2: LNHNV, YYDKDF (reference sequence). The V and J ends lost 0 bases and 0 bases respectively, with 6 bases between them. The CDR3 sequence is 16 residues long. The CDR3 here is CATSRDYVSGANVLTF. In nucleotides, the CDR3 is TGTGCCACCAGCAGAGATTATGTCTCTGGGGCCAACGTCCTGACTTTC.

Ten or more counts support this clonotype. This chain links TRBV12-3 or TRBV12-4 with TRBJ2-1, with TRBD2 matching 8 bases. The J segment lost 1 base and the V segment lost 6 bases, leaving 11 bases of the junction unmatched. The CDR3 extends over 17 amino acids. Here the CDR3 reads CASRIGPGLGSYNEQFF. The CDR3 nucleotides are TGTGCCAGCAGGATCGGCCCGGGACTAGGGTCCTACAATGAGCAGTTCTTC.